Listed here are 7 T cell receptor beta chains from one sample, sequenced in a study of blood T cell repertoires in COVID-19. Generated by immunoSEQ multiplex PCR, the TCRdb table keeps only in-frame clones and is missing some. The table lists fewer than 250,000 clones, around 76% of them singletons. The sequencing sample was made of peripheral blood. The receptors shown here come from an older woman with COVID-19, enrolled during active disease.

V is TRBV28 and J is TRBJ2-7, with 10 nucleotides matching TRBD1. CDR1 MDHEN and CDR2 SYDVKM come from the germline V gene. J lost 2 bases, V lost 10 bases, and 5 bases had no gene match. The CDR3 is made up of 13 amino acids. CDR3 in amino acids: CATFDRGPYEQYF. As DNA, the CDR3 is TGTGCCACCTTCGACAGGGGGCCCTACGAGCAGTACTTC.

The chain has TRBV19 and TRBJ1-1; the match to TRBD1 covers 10 bases. This CDR3 is built from 15 residues. Germline CDR1 reads LNHDA; CDR2 reads SQIVND (reference sequence). Trimming took 7 bases from V and 5 from J; bases not matched to a gene: 10. This CDR3 reads CASIFDRGRRTEAFF. The CDR3 DNA is TGTGCCAGTATATTTGACAGGGGGCGCCGAACTGAAGCTTTCTTT.

This clone was picked up a small number of times. V and J are TRBV6-6 and TRBJ2-7, with unresolved D. The CDR3 consists of 13 residues. CDR1 is MNHNY and CDR2 is SVGAGI in the germline V gene (reference sequence). V lost 6 bases to trimming and J lost 5 bases, with 14 bases between them. CDR3 protein: CASRRRGRHEQYF. The CDR3 DNA is TGTGCCAGCAGGCGACGAGGTAGGCACGAGCAGTACTTC.

The chain combines TRBV2 with TRBJ1-4; D might be TRBD1 (6 bases). Germline V CDR1 and CDR2: SNHLY, FYNNEI. The CDR3 consists of 16 residues. The V gene lost 7 bases and the J gene lost 3 bases, with 18 bases spanning the gap. CDR3 nucleotide sequence: TGTGCCAGCACCCTGATTTCGGGGACACCTAATGAAAAACTGTTTTTT. This translates into CASTLISGTPNEKLFF. The entire variable domain, with the rest obtained from reference TRBV2 and TRBJ1-4, is as follows: EPEVTQTPSHQVTQMGQEVILRCVPISNHLYFYWYRQILGQKVEFLVSFYNNEISEKSEIFDDQFSVERPDGSNFTLKIRSTKLEDSAMYFCASTLISGTPNEKLFFGSGTQLSVL.

The chain employs TRBV19 and TRBJ1-1, with 8 bases identical to TRBD1. This CDR3 is built from 15 residues. J lost 5 bases, V lost 6 bases, and 11 bases had no gene match. CDR1 LNHDA and CDR2 SQIVND come from the germline V gene (reference sequence). The CDR3 DNA sequence: TGTGCCAGTAGACCCGGACAGGGATATAGTACTGAAGCTTTCTTT. Translated: CASRPGQGYSTEAFF.

V is TRBV11-2 and J is TRBJ2-2; possibly TRBD2 for D (6 bases). V lost 5 bases and J 1 base, leaving 14 bases between the germline ends. The CDR3 totals 16 residues. CDR1 SGHAT and CDR2 FQNNGV come from the germline V gene. The CDR3 nucleotides are TGTGCCAGCAGCCTACTTCGGGGGAAGAACACCGGGGAGCTGTTTTTT. Protein product: CASSLLRGKNTGELFF.

The chain carries TRBV15 and TRBJ2-5; 9 bases agree with TRBD1. Germline loops: CDR1 LNHNV, CDR2 YYDKDF (reference sequence). V trimming: 3 bases; J trimming: 5 bases; junction bases outside the gene matches: 7. This CDR3 has 15 residues. The CDR3 spells CATSSGTGGRETQYF. Written as DNA, the CDR3 is TGTGCCACCAGCAGTGGAACAGGGGGCAGGGAGACCCAGTACTTC.